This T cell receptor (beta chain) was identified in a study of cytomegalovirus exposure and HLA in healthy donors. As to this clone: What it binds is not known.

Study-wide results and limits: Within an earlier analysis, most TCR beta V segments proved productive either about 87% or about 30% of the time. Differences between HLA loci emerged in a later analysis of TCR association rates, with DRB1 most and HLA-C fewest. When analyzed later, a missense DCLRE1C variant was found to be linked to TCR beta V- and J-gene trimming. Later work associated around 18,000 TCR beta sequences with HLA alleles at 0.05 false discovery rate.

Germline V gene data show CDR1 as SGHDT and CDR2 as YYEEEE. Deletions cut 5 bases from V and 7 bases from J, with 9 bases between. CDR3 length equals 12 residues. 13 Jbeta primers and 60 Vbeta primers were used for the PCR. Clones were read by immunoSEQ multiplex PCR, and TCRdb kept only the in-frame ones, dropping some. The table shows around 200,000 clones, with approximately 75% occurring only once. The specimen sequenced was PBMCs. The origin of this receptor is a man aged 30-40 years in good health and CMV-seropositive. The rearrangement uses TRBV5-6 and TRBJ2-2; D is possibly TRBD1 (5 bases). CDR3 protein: CASRPGFGELFF. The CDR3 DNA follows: TGTGCCAGCAGACCAGGGTTCGGGGAGCTGTTTTTT.